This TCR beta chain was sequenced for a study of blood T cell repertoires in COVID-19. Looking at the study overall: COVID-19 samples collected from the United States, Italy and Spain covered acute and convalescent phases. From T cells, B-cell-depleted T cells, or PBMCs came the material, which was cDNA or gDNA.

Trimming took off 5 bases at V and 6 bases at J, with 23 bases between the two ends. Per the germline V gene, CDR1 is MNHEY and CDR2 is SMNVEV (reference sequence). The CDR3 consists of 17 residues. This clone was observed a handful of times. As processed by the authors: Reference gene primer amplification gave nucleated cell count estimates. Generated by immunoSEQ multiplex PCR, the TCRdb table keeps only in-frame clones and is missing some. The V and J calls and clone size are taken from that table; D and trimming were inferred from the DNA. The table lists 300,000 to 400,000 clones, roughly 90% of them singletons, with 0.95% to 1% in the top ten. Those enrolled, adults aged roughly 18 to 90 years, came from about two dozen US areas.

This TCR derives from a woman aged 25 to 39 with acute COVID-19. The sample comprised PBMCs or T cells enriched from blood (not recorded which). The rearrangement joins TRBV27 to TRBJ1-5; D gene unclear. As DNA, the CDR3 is TGTGCCAGCAGTCCATACGGGTTTACGGGGTCGCGTCAGCCCCAGCATTTT. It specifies CASSPYGFTGSRQPQHF.